These 14 T cell receptor beta chains came from one sample sequenced in a study of CD8+ T cells in alopecia areata. After isolation, RNA underwent reverse transcription to generate cDNA as the sequencing template. Using immunoSEQ multiplex PCR, the repertoire was profiled, and TCRdb retains in-frame clones only, with some absent. The profile covers around 190,000 clones, with under 80% appearing a single time and roughly 1.3% taken by the ten largest. Treatment of the sample: oral pan-JAK inhibitor, 5-10 mg twice daily. Sequencing was performed on CD4+ T cells sorted from blood, taken at approximately week 50, from a patient treated with tofacitinib. The receptors here all came from a human donor with alopecia areata.

The CDR3 DNA is TGTGCCAGCAGTGAATGGGGACCCGACAGGGGGGATGGCTACACCTTC. As protein: CASSEWGPDRGDGYTF. The chain recombines TRBV25-1 with TRBJ1-2, with 9 bases matching TRBD1. Germline V CDR1 and CDR2: MGHDK, SYGVNS. V shed 1 base, J shed 6 bases, and the junction held 9 bases outside the gene matches. The CDR3 extends over 16 amino acids.

The chain has TRBV11-2 and TRBJ1-1; D is possibly TRBD1 (5 bases). V shed 5 bases and J shed 4 bases, with 20 bases lying between them. The CDR3 has 16 residues. Germline V gives CDR1 SGHAT, CDR2 FQNNGV. This CDR3 reads CASSPQRSREGTEAFF. The CDR3 DNA follows: TGTGCCAGCAGCCCCCAGAGGAGCAGGGAGGGCACTGAAGCTTTCTTT. The full variable domain, its missing parts supplied by reference TRBV11-2 and TRBJ1-1, is EAGVAQSPRYKIIEKRQSVAFWCNPISGHATLYWYQQILGQGPKLLIQFQNNGVVDDSQLPKDRFSAERLKGVDSTLKIQPAKLEDSAVYLCASSPQRSREGTEAFFGQGTRLTVV.

This clone has only a few counts. The chain links TRBV29-1 to TRBJ1-1, with D unclear. V gave up 4 bases and J gave up 1 base, with 10 bases separating them. Germline CDR1 and CDR2: SQVTM and ANQGSEA. The CDR3 is made up of 13 amino acids. CDR3 coding DNA: TGCAGCGTTGTCGGGCCTTCGAACACTGAAGCTTTCTTT. Translating gives CSVVGPSNTEAFF. The variable domain in full, with the rest retrieved from reference TRBV29-1 and TRBJ1-1, is SAVISQKPSRDICQRGTSLTIQCQVDSQVTMMFWYRQQPGQSLTLIATANQGSEATYESGFVIDKFPISRPNLTFSTLTVSNMSPEDSSIYLCSVVGPSNTEAFFGQGTRLTVV.

This clone has a single count. The genes are TRBV27 and TRBJ1-4; D gene ambiguous. CDR3 size: 15 residues. CDR1 and CDR2 (germline): MNHEY, SMNVEV (reference sequence). Trimming stripped 6 bases from V and 1 base from J, with 12 bases between. The CDR3 coding sequence is TGTGCCAGCAGCCGCTCGTTGGGAACTAATGAAAAACTGTTTTTT. It specifies CASSRSLGTNEKLFF.

This clone was counted only a few times. V usage is TRBV5-1 and J usage is TRBJ2-7; tentative D call: TRBD1 (5 bases). Germline CDR1 and CDR2: SGHRS and YFSETQ. Trimming took off 4 bases at V and 2 bases at J, with 13 bases between the two ends. The CDR3 covers 14 residues. CDR3 DNA: TGCGCCAGCAGCGGCGACAGCCTAGCCTACGAGCAGTACTTC. As protein: CASSGDSLAYEQYF.

The genes are TRBV29-1 and TRBJ1-1; D unclear. Trimming removed 4 bases from V and 1 base from J, with 13 bases in between. CDR3 size: 14 residues. Per germline, CDR1 SQVTM and CDR2 ANQGSEA. CDR3 residues: CSVGNKLSNTEAFF. The CDR3 DNA follows: TGCAGCGTTGGCAACAAGTTATCGAACACTGAAGCTTTCTTT.

The chain has TRBV7-2 and TRBJ2-7; possibly TRBD1 or TRBD2 for D (6 bases each). The CDR3 is 12 amino acids. Germline V gene lookup returns CDR1 SGHTA and CDR2 FQGNSA. Trimming left V 6 bases short and J 6 bases short, with 12 bases between. The CDR3 loop is CASRIQGGEQYF. The CDR3 nucleotides read TGTGCCAGCAGAATACAGGGAGGCGAGCAGTACTTC.

The chain combines TRBV15 with TRBJ1-5; D may be TRBD1 (6 bases). V was clipped by 0 bases and J by 1 base, with 16 bases between them. CDR3 size: 18 residues. Germline V gene sequence: CDR1 LNHNV, CDR2 YYDKDF (reference sequence). CDR3 DNA: TGTGCCACCAGCAGAGATATTCAGCCAGGGGCGAGCAATCAGCCCCAGCATTTT. It is translated as CATSRDIQPGASNQPQHF.

This clone was seen repeatedly, ten times or more. The V call is TRBV30, the J call TRBJ2-3; the match to TRBD1 covers 11 bases. V gave up 2 bases and J gave up 2 bases; unmatched junction bases: 6. The CDR3 length is 16 residues. Germline CDR1 is GTSNPN and CDR2 is SVGIG (reference sequence). CDR3 in amino acids: CAWSLWTGGITDTQYF. The CDR3, as DNA: TGTGCCTGGAGTTTATGGACAGGGGGCATCACAGATACGCAGTATTTT.

This chain joins TRBV5-1 and TRBJ2-7; either TRBD1 or TRBD2 may fit D (6 bases each). Trimming stripped 3 bases from V and 4 bases from J, with 14 bases between. The CDR3 spans 14 residues. The germline V gene has CDR1 SGHRS and CDR2 YFSETQ. CDR3 sequence (DNA): TGCGCCAGCAGCTGGGGGGACACCAGTTACGAGCAGTACTTC. Its protein is CASSWGDTSYEQYF.

This chain links TRBV7-2 with TRBJ1-1; perhaps TRBD1 as D (5 bases). CDR1 and CDR2 from the germline V gene are SGHTA and FQGNSA. The CDR3 runs to 15 residues. The V and J ends lost 5 bases and 0 bases respectively, with 13 bases between them. This chain's CDR3 is CASSPDVGVNTEAFF. CDR3 nucleotide sequence: TGTGCCAGCAGCCCCGACGTGGGGGTGAACACTGAAGCTTTCTTT.

The J gene is TRBJ2-2, the V gene TRBV19, with a weak D call TRBD1 (6 bases). CDR1 and CDR2 from the germline V gene are LNHDA and SQIVND (reference sequence). Trimming removed 1 base from V and 2 bases from J, with 11 bases in between. The CDR3 spans 16 residues. The CDR3 region has the DNA TGTGCCAGTAGTATAGGCACCGGGACAAACACCGGGGAGCTGTTTTTT. It yields the protein CASSIGTGTNTGELFF.

This clone was counted between two and nine times. V is TRBV7-2 and J is TRBJ2-1; 7 bases fit TRBD2. From germline, CDR1 is SGHTA and CDR2 FQGNSA. The CDR3 contains 12 residues. Trimming took 2 bases from V and 8 from J; bases not matched to a gene: 0. The DNA for the CDR3 is TGTGCCAGCAGCTTAAGCGGGGATGAGCAGTTCTTC. It specifies CASSLSGDEQFF.

The chain employs TRBV7-2 and TRBJ2-7; 11 nucleotides line up with TRBD2. Germline V gives CDR1 SGHTA, CDR2 FQGNSA. The CDR3 covers 15 residues. V shed 4 bases, J shed 7 bases, and the junction held 9 bases outside the gene matches. The CDR3 sequence: CASSSNSGLAGEQYF. Here the CDR3 DNA reads TGTGCCAGCAGCTCAAATTCCGGACTAGCGGGTGAGCAGTACTTC.